These T cell receptor beta chains were read from a single sample in a study of CD8 T cells in ankylosing spondylitis. TCRdb itself ran the 5' RACE reads through MiXCR, one entry per CDR3 protein. The sample has about 700,000 distinct CDR3 sequences, roughly 19% seen once. What was sequenced was blood, either unsorted or a sorted T cell fraction (not recorded which). The origin of the receptors is a male donor with ankylosing spondylitis. Each CDR3 is given with its conserved first and last residue. The D gene is left open where the match is weak. A clone size is listed for some rows: how often the clone was seen (once, few, many), or a class if it is expanded.

>TRBV20-1|TRBD1|many|TRBJ2-5
TGCAGTGCTAGCCCCACAGGGGCCGTCTTGGAGACCCAGTACTTC
CSASPTGAVLETQYF
>TRBV7-2|NA|NA|TRBJ1-2
TGTGCCAGCAGCGACAGGACGGGCGGCTACACCTTC
CASSDRTGGYTF
>TRBV19|NA|NA|TRBJ1-3
TGTGCCAGTAGCCCCCCATGGGCGGCGAGCTCTGGAAACACCATATATTTT
CASSPPWAASSGNTIYF
>TRBV28|NA|NA|TRBJ1-1
TGTGCCAGCAGTACCCGGGCAGCCCCTAACACTGAAGCTTTCTTT
CASSTRAAPNTEAFF
>TRBV20-1|TRBD2|NA|TRBJ2-2
TGCAGTGCCGGTGGGACTAGCGGGAGGGCCTCCGGGGAGCTGTTTTTT
CSAGGTSGRASGELFF
>TRBV10-3|NA|NA|TRBJ2-5
TGTGCCATCAGTGATAGGCAGGGAAAAGAGACCCAGTACTTC
CAISDRQGKETQYF
>TRBV7-2|NA|few|TRBJ2-7
TGTGCCAGCAGCTCGAGACAGGTGACCGCCTACGAGCAGTACTTC
CASSSRQVTAYEQYF
>TRBV7-2|TRBD1|NA|TRBJ2-2
TGTGCCAGCAGCGCGGGACAGGGGTATAGAGCGGAGCTGTTTTTT
CASSAGQGYRAELFF
>TRBV7-9|NA|NA|TRBJ1-6
TGTGCCAGCAGAGCGGGGGCGGATAATTCACCCCTCCACTTT
CASRAGADNSPLHF
>TRBV5-1|NA|many|TRBJ2-1
TGCGCCAGCAGCCCCGGAGGATGGGATGAGCAGTTCTTC
CASSPGGWDEQFF
>TRBV29-1|NA|few|TRBJ2-7
TGCAGCGTTGAGGATTCAGGGTACGAGCAGTACTTC
CSVEDSGYEQYF
>TRBV7-2|TRBD2|few|TRBJ2-3
TGTGCCAGCAGCTTAGCGCTAGCGGGCCCCAGCACAGATACGCAGTATTTT
CASSLALAGPSTDTQYF
>TRBV18|NA|few|TRBJ2-7
TGTGCCAGCTCACCACAGTCCAGCTCCTACGAGCAGTACTTC
CASSPQSSSYEQYF